This T cell receptor beta chain appears in the sequencing data of a study of OX40 agonist ivuxolimab in advanced cancers. Across the study: The diagnoses of dose-escalation patients were hepatocellular carcinoma, melanoma, renal cell or head and neck cancer. Study results and limitations: At 0.1 to 3.0 mg/kg, CD4+ and CD8+ blood T cells expanded clonally by week 6. Among expanded peripheral T cells, antigen specificity went undetermined.

To note about this clone: Its specificity is not known.

This CDR3 is 17 amino acids long. Germline V gene data show CDR1 as LGHNA and CDR2 as YSLEER. J was trimmed by 3 bases and V by 1 base; bases with no gene match: 10. Libraries were prepared by immunoSEQ multiplex PCR; TCRdb keeps only in-frame clonotypes and omits some of them. The data contain fewer than 25,000 clones, 85% to 90% of them singletons. The V and J genes are TRBV4-3 and TRBJ2-7, with 9 positions matching TRBD2. The sequencing used CD4+ or CD8+ T cells sorted from blood, collected in a trial of the OX40 agonist ivuxolimab. This receptor was obtained from an adult with an advanced solid tumor such as melanoma, head and neck, liver or kidney cancer. The CDR3 region has the DNA TGCGCCAGCAGCCAAGTCAAGGCGGGAGGGGGGGTCTACGAGCAGTACTTC. Translation gives CASSQVKAGGGVYEQYF.